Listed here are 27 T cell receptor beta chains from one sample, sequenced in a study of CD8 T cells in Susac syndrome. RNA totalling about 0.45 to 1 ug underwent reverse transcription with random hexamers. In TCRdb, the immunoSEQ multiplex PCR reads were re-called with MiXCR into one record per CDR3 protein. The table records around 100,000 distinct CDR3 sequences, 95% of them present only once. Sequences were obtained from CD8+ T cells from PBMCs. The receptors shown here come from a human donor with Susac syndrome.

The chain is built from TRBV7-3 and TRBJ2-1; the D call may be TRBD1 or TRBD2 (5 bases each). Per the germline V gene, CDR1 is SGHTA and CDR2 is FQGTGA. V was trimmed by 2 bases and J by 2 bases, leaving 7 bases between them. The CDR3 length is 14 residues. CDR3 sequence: CASSLWGTYNEQFF. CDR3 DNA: TGTGCCAGCAGCTTATGGGGGACCTACAATGAGCAGTTCTTC.

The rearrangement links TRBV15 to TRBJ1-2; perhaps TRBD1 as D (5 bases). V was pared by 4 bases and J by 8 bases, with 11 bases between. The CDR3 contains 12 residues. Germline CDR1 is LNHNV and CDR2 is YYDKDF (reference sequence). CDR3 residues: CATSTRDLGYTF. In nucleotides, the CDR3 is TGTGCCACCAGCACTCGGGACCTCGGCTACACCTTC.

CDR3 sequence: CATQGSNQPQHF. The CDR3 DNA reads TGTGCCACTCAGGGAAGCAATCAGCCCCAGCATTTT. V usage is TRBV19 and J usage is TRBJ1-5; possible D gene TRBD1, 5 bases. The V end lost 10 bases, the J end lost 1 base, and 8 bases lay between the germline ends. The CDR3 sequence is 12 residues long. The germline V gene encodes CDR1 LNHDA and CDR2 SQIVND (reference sequence). The full variable domain, completed using reference TRBV19 and TRBJ1-5, is DGGITQSPKYLFRKEGQNVTLSCEQNLNHDAMYWYRQDPGQGLRLIYYSQIVNDFQKGDIAEGYSVSREKKESFPLTVTSAQKNPTAFYLCATQGSNQPQHFGDGTRLSIL.

CDR3 in DNA: TGTGCCAGCAGCTTGGGGACAGCTGAAAAACTGTTTTTT. Its translation is CASSLGTAEKLFF. The chain has TRBV7-8 and TRBJ1-4; TRBD1 aligns across 7 bases. CDR3 length: 13 amino acids. With V trimmed by 3 bases and J by 7 bases, 2 bases remained unmatched. Per germline, CDR1 SGHVS and CDR2 FQNEAQ.

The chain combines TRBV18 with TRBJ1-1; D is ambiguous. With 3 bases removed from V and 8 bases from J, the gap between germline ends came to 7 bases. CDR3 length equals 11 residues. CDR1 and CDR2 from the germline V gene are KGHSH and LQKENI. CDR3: CASSPAEEAFF. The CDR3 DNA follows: TGTGCCAGCTCACCTGCGGAAGAAGCTTTCTTT.

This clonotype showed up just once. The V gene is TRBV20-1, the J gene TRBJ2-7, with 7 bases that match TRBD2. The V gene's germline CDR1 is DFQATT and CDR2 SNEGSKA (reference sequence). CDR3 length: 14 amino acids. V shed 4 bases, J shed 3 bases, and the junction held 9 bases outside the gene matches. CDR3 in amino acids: CSANPAGVGYEQYF. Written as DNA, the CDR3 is TGCAGTGCTAATCCGGCGGGAGTAGGCTACGAGCAGTACTTC.

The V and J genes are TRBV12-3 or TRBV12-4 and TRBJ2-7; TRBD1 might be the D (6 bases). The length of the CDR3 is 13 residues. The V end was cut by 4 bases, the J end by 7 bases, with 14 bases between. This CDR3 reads CASSSGHSGEQYF. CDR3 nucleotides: TGTGCCAGCAGTTCGGGACATTCAGGGGAGCAGTACTTC.

In DNA form, the CDR3 reads TGTGCCAGCCGGTTTGAGGCGGGGAATTCACCCCTCCACTTT. Its translation is CASRFEAGNSPLHF. This rearrangement joins TRBV6-1 to TRBJ1-6, with no clear D. V dropped 8 bases and J dropped 7 bases, with 15 bases sitting between them. From germline, CDR1 is MNHNS and CDR2 SASEGT. CDR3 length equals 14 residues.

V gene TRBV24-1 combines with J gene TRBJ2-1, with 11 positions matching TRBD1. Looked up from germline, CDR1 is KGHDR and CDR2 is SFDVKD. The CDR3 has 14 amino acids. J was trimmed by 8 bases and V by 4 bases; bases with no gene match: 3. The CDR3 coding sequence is TGTGCCACCAGTGACCCGGACAGGGGGCATGAGCAGTTCTTC. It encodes CATSDPDRGHEQFF.

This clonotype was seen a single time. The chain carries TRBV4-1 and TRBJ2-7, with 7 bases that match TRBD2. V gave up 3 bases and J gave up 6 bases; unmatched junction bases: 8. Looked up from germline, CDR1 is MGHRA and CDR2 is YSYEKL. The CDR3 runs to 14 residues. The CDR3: CASSHPGLGAEQYF. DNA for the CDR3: TGCGCCAGCAGCCATCCCGGACTAGGGGCCGAGCAGTACTTC.

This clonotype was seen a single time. The CDR3 nucleotides are TGTGCCAGCCGCAGGGACCATGAGCAGTTCTTC. Translated, it gives CASRRDHEQFF. The V gene is TRBV21-1, the J gene TRBJ2-1. TRBV21-1 is classified as a pseudogene. The CDR3 runs to 11 residues.

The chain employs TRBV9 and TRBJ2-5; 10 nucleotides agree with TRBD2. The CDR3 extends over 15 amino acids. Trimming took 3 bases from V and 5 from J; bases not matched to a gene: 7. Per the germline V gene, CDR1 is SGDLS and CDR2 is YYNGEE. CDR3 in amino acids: CASSGSSGGVETQYF. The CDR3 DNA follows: TGTGCCAGCAGCGGATCTAGCGGGGGAGTCGAGACCCAGTACTTC.

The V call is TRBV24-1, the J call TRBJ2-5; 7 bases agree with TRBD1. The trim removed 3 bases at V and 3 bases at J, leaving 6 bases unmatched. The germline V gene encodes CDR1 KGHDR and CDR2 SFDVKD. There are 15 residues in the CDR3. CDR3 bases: TGTGCCACCAGTGATGCCGGGACAGAAAAAGAGACCCAGTACTTC. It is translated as CATSDAGTEKETQYF.

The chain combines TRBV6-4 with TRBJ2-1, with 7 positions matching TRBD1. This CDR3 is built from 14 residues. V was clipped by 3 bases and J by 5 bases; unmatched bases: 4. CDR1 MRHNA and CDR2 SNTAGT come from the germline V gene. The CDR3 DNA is TGTGCCAGCAGTGAAGAGGGGGCCAACAATGAGCAGTTCTTC. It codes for CASSEEGANNEQFF.

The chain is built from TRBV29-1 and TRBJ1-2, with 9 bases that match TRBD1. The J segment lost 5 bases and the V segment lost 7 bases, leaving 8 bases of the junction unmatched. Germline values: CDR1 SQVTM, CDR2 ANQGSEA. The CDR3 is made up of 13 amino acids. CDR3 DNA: TGCAGCGCCCTCACTGACAGGGGGTATGGCTACACCTTC. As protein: CSALTDRGYGYTF.

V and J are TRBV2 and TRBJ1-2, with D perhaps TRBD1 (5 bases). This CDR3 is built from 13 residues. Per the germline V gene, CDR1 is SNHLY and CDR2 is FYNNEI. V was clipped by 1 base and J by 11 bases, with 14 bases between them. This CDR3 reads CASSEVRGGGYTF. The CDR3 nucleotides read TGTGCCAGCAGTGAAGTCCGCGGGGGTGGTTACACCTTC.

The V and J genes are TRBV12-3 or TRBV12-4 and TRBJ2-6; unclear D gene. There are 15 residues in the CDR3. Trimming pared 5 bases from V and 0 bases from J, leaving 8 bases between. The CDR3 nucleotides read TGTGCCAGCAGTCCCTCTCACTCTGGGGCCAACGTCCTGACTTTC. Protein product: CASSPSHSGANVLTF.

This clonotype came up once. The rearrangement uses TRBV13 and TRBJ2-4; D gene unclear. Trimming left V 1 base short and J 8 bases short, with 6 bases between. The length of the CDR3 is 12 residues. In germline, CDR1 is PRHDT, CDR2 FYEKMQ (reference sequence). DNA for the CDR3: TGTGCCAGCAGCTTAGTTAGGGACATTCAGTACTTC. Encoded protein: CASSLVRDIQYF.

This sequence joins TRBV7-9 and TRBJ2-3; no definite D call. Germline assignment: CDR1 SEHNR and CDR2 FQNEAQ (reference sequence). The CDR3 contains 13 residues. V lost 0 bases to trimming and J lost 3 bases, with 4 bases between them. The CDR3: CASSLARTDTQYF. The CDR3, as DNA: TGTGCCAGCAGCTTAGCGCGGACAGATACGCAGTATTTT.

The CDR3 region has the DNA TGTGCCAGCAGCTTGGGACGGGAAGAGACCCAGTACTTC. Its protein is CASSLGREETQYF. This rearrangement joins TRBV25-1 to TRBJ2-5, with D perhaps matching TRBD1 or TRBD2 (5 bases each). This CDR3 is 13 amino acids long. Trimming pared 6 bases from V and 3 bases from J, leaving 11 bases between. Germline V CDR1 and CDR2: MGHDK, SYGVNS.

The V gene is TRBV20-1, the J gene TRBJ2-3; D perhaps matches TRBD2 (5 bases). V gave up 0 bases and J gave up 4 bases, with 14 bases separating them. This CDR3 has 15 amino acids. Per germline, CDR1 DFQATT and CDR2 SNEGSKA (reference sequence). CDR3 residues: CSARDVLAGADTQYF. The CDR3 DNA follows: TGCAGTGCTAGAGATGTCCTAGCCGGGGCAGATACGCAGTATTTT.

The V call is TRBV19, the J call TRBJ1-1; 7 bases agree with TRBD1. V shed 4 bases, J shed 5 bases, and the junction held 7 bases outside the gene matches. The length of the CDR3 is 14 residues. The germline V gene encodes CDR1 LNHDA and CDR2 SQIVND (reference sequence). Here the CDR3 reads CASSKTGVRTEAFF. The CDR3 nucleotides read TGTGCCAGTAGTAAAACAGGGGTGAGGACTGAAGCTTTCTTT. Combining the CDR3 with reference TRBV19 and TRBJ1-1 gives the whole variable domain DGGITQSPKYLFRKEGQNVTLSCEQNLNHDAMYWYRQDPGQGLRLIYYSQIVNDFQKGDIAEGYSVSREKKESFPLTVTSAQKNPTAFYLCASSKTGVRTEAFFGQGTRLTVV.

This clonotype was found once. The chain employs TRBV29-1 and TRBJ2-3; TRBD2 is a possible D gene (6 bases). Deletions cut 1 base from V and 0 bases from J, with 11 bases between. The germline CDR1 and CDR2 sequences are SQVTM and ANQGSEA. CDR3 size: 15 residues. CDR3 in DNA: TGCAGCGTTGAAGGCGGGGAAGGAAGCACAGATACGCAGTATTTT. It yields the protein CSVEGGEGSTDTQYF.

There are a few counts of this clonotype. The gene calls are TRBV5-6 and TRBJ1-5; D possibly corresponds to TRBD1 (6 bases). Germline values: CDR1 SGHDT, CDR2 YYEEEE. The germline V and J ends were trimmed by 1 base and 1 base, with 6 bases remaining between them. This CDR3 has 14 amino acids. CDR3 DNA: TGTGCCAGCAGCTTGACAGGGAGCAATCAGCCCCAGCATTTT. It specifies CASSLTGSNQPQHF.

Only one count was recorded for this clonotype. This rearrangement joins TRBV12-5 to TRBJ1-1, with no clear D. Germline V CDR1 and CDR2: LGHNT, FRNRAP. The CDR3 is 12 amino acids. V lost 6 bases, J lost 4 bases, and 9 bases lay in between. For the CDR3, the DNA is TGTGCTAGTGGGAATACAAGCACTGAAGCTTTCTTT. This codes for CASGNTSTEAFF.

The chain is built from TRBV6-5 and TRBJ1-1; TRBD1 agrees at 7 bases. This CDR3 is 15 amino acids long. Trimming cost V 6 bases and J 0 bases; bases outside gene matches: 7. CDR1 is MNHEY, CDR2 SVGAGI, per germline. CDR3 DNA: TGTGCCAGCAGGCCGCGGGGACAGCTGAACACTGAAGCTTTCTTT. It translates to CASRPRGQLNTEAFF.

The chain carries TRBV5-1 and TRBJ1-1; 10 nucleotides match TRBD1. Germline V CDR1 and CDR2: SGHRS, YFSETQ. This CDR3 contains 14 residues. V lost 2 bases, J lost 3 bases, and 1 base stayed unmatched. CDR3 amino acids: CASSLDRGHTEAFF. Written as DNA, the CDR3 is TGCGCCAGCAGCTTAGACAGGGGGCACACTGAAGCTTTCTTT. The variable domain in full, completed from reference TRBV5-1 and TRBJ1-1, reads KAGVTQTPRYLIKTRGQQVTLSCSPISGHRSVSWYQQTPGQGLQFLFEYFSETQRNKGNFPGRFSGRQFSNSRSEMNVSTLELGDSALYLCASSLDRGHTEAFFGQGTRLTVV.